One and the same sample provided the 32 T cell receptor beta chains below, sequenced in a study. Each CDR3 protein is one row after TCRdb ran MiXCR on the RT-PCR reads. This table holds about 680,000 distinct CDR3 sequences, approximately 15% found once. Input material: memory CD4+ T cells from blood. The receptor source for this set is a female donor in good health, serving as a healthy control.

The chain uses TRBV28 and TRBJ1-2, with D unclear. Trimming pared 3 bases from V and 4 bases from J, leaving 12 bases between. Germline values: CDR1 MDHEN, CDR2 SYDVKM. The CDR3 loop spans 14 amino acids. The CDR3 reads CASSFSTSGYGYTF. In DNA form, the CDR3 reads TGTGCCAGCAGTTTCTCGACTAGCGGCTATGGCTACACCTTC.

This clonotype was counted only a few times. This rearrangement joins TRBV20-1 to TRBJ1-2; tentative D call: TRBD1 (6 bases). The CDR3 length is 12 residues. Deletions cut 5 bases from V and 6 bases from J, with 13 bases between. From germline, CDR1 is DFQATT and CDR2 SNEGSKA (reference sequence). CDR3 DNA: TGCAGTGCTCCCGAGGGGGTTCATGGCTACACCTTC. Its translation: CSAPEGVHGYTF.

The chain uses TRBV4-3 and TRBJ2-7; no clear D. The ends were cut back, 4 bases at V and 0 bases at J, with 13 bases in the middle. Germline CDR1 and CDR2: LGHNA and YSLEER. The CDR3 extends over 15 amino acids. The CDR3 here is CASSLYGGTSYEQYF. The CDR3 coding sequence is TGCGCCAGCAGCCTATATGGCGGAACCTCCTACGAGCAGTACTTC.

Only a few counts were recorded for this clonotype. The CDR3 region is CASSLGRGGMDEQFF. The CDR3 coding sequence is TGTGCCAGCAGCTTAGGGCGGGGGGGCATGGATGAGCAGTTCTTC. The chain links TRBV7-2 to TRBJ2-1; 9 nucleotides line up with TRBD2. The ends lost 1 base at V and 8 bases at J; junction bases unmatched: 6. CDR3 length: 15 amino acids. Germline V gene sequence: CDR1 SGHTA, CDR2 FQGNSA.

This clonotype has ten or more counts. J is TRBJ2-3 and V is TRBV6-5, with 7 nucleotides matching TRBD2. The CDR3 sequence is 14 residues long. Trimming at V came to 6 bases and at J to 5 bases, leaving 8 bases not matched to a gene. From germline, CDR1 is MNHEY and CDR2 SVGAGI. The CDR3 sequence is CASSILTGGDTQYF. In DNA, the CDR3 is TGTGCCAGCAGCATACTAACGGGGGGAGATACGCAGTATTTT.

This sequence joins TRBV20-1 and TRBJ2-7, with TRBD2 matching 14 bases. The CDR3 consists of 16 residues. With 6 bases clipped from V and 4 bases from J, the junction kept 11 bases outside the gene matches. Per the germline V gene, CDR1 is DFQATT and CDR2 is SNEGSKA (reference sequence). The CDR3 DNA sequence: TGCAGTGCCCCGGGGACTAGCGGGAGTCGTCTATACGAGCAGTACTTC. Residues: CSAPGTSGSRLYEQYF.

This rearrangement joins TRBV5-5 to TRBJ1-1; D is perhaps TRBD1 (5 bases). The CDR3 is made up of 14 amino acids. Trimming removed 0 bases from V and 7 bases from J, with 13 bases in between. Germline lookup yields CDR1 SGHKS and CDR2 YYEKEE (reference sequence). CDR3 protein: CASSLADSHLEAFF. CDR3 in DNA: TGTGCCAGCAGCTTGGCCGACAGTCACCTTGAAGCTTTCTTT.

This clonotype was counted many times. The chain carries TRBV6-5 and TRBJ1-2; 7 bases agree with TRBD1. The V gene's germline CDR1 is MNHEY and CDR2 SVGAGI. J gave up 3 bases and V 5 bases, and 6 bases lay outside the gene matches. The CDR3 is made up of 14 amino acids. CDR3 sequence (DNA): TGTGCCAGCAGTCCGAACGGACAGGACTATGGCTACACCTTC. Protein product: CASSPNGQDYGYTF.

This rearrangement joins TRBV7-2 to TRBJ1-2; TRBD1 aligns across 8 bases. This CDR3 contains 14 residues. Germline V lookup: CDR1 SGHTA, CDR2 FQGNSA. The V gene end was trimmed by 4 bases and the J gene end by 2 bases; junction bases not matched to a gene: 3. CDR3 DNA sequence: TGTGCCAGCAGCTCCCGACAGGGGAACTATGGCTACACCTTC. Protein sequence: CASSSRQGNYGYTF. The full variable domain, completed using reference TRBV7-2 and TRBJ1-2, is GAGVSQSPSNKVTEKGKDVELRCDPISGHTALYWYRQSLGQGLEFLIYFQGNSAPDKSGLPSDRFSAERTGGSVSTLTIQRTQQEDSAVYLCASSSRQGNYGYTFGSGTRLTVV.

In its sample, this clonotype was seen many times. V is TRBV7-8 and J is TRBJ2-2, with unresolved D. The V end lost 1 base, the J end lost 1 base, and 10 bases lay between the germline ends. The CDR3 contains 16 residues. Germline V gene sequence: CDR1 SGHVS, CDR2 FQNEAQ. The DNA for the CDR3 is TGTGCCAGCAGCTTAGTGGAAGGCAGGAACACCGGGGAGCTGTTTTTT. Amino acid sequence: CASSLVEGRNTGELFF.

The V call is TRBV6-2 or TRBV6-3, the J call TRBJ2-2; possible D gene TRBD2, 5 bases. Germline values: CDR1 MNHEY, CDR2 SVGEGT. The germline V and J ends were trimmed by 6 bases and 1 base, with 9 bases remaining between them. This CDR3 contains 14 residues. CDR3 sequence (DNA): TGTGCCAGCAGCAAGGGAGTGAACACCGGGGAGCTGTTTTTT. It codes for CASSKGVNTGELFF.

The V gene is TRBV11-2, the J gene TRBJ2-7, with D perhaps matching TRBD1 or TRBD2 (5 bases each). Germline values: CDR1 SGHAT, CDR2 FQNNGV. The CDR3 is made up of 19 amino acids. V lost 4 bases to trimming and J lost 0 bases, with 25 bases between them. The CDR3 coding sequence is TGTGCCAGCAGCTCAGGGCGGGCTAGGAGAACTAGGACCTCCTACGAGCAGTACTTC. Encoded protein: CASSSGRARRTRTSYEQYF.

V and J are TRBV20-1 and TRBJ1-1; TRBD1 aligns across 7 bases. Germline values: CDR1 DFQATT, CDR2 SNEGSKA (reference sequence). This CDR3 contains 14 residues. After removal of 5 bases from V and 9 bases from J, the junction contained 15 bases not matched to a gene. CDR3 sequence reads: CSAGFDRVSTKAFF. In nucleotides, the CDR3 is TGCAGTGCTGGTTTTGACAGGGTCTCAACAAAAGCTTTCTTT.

This clonotype was found many times. This rearrangement joins TRBV12-3 or TRBV12-4 to TRBJ2-3; 7 bases line up with TRBD1. This CDR3 has 15 residues. V lost 5 bases, J lost 2 bases, and 7 bases stayed unmatched. The CDR3 DNA is TGTGCCAGCAGTCTCCGACAGGGAAACACAGATACGCAGTATTTT. Its translation is CASSLRQGNTDTQYF.

In its sample, this clonotype was seen a few times. This rearrangement joins TRBV20-1 to TRBJ1-4; D is undetermined. The ends were cut back, 0 bases at V and 7 bases at J, with 15 bases in the middle. Germline CDR1 and CDR2: DFQATT and SNEGSKA (reference sequence). CDR3 length: 15 residues. The CDR3 spells CSARDLGQEPEKLFF. The DNA of the CDR3 is TGCAGTGCTAGAGATCTAGGGCAGGAGCCTGAAAAACTGTTTTTT.

The rearrangement joins TRBV20-1 to TRBJ1-4, with a tentative D call TRBD1 (5 bases). This CDR3 has 14 amino acids. CDR1 and CDR2 from the germline V gene are DFQATT and SNEGSKA (reference sequence). V gave up 4 bases and J gave up 4 bases, with 13 bases separating them. Here the CDR3 reads CSATHRDGNEKLFF. CDR3 in DNA: TGCAGTGCTACACACCGGGACGGTAATGAAAAACTGTTTTTT.

This clonotype was observed a few times. This chain joins TRBV7-6 and TRBJ2-1; TRBD2 might be the D (6 bases). From germline, CDR1 is SGHVS and CDR2 FNYEAQ. The CDR3 totals 15 residues. With 3 bases removed from V and 5 bases from J, the gap between germline ends came to 14 bases. The CDR3 region is CASSFPGRENNEQFF. The CDR3 DNA reads as TGTGCCAGCAGCTTCCCGGGACGGGAGAACAATGAGCAGTTCTTC.

This clonotype has ten or more counts. This chain joins TRBV7-8 and TRBJ2-7; no definite D call. Trimming took 10 bases from V and 0 from J, leaving 16 bases between them. This CDR3 has 14 residues. In germline, CDR1 is SGHVS, CDR2 FQNEAQ. The CDR3 nucleotides are TGTGCCACCACGCAAAGCGACCGCTCCTACGAGCAGTACTTC. Protein sequence: CATTQSDRSYEQYF.

The sample holds a few counts of this clonotype. The rearrangement uses TRBV4-2 and TRBJ2-7; TRBD2 matches 7 bases. Germline trimming cut 1 base from V and 4 bases from J; bases unmatched to any gene: 16. The CDR3 has 18 amino acids. Germline CDR1 LGHNA, CDR2 YNFKEQ. The CDR3 region is CASSQVGSGSSLGYEQYF. CDR3 nucleotides: TGTGCCAGCAGCCAAGTCGGTAGCGGGTCATCCCTGGGGTACGAGCAGTACTTC.

This clonotype was counted only a few times. The J gene is TRBJ2-7, the V gene TRBV9; 8 nucleotides line up with TRBD2. The CDR3 is 15 residues long. Germline CDR1 and CDR2: SGDLS and YYNGEE. The junction had 10 bases not matched to a gene; V was cut back by 3 bases and J by 5 bases. The CDR3 DNA reads as TGTGCCAGCAGCGCCTTGGGGAGCGGGAGCCACGAGCAGTACTTC. Protein sequence: CASSALGSGSHEQYF.

This clonotype came up many times. V and J are TRBV12-3 or TRBV12-4 and TRBJ1-1, with TRBD1 as a possible D gene (6 bases). The CDR3 is made up of 14 amino acids. The ends were cut back, 5 bases at V and 1 base at J, with 11 bases in the middle. The CDR3, as DNA: TGTGCCAGCAGTAACTCGGACAGGAACACTGAAGCTTTCTTT. Protein product: CASSNSDRNTEAFF.

This clonotype was picked up a small number of times. The CDR3 bases are TGTGCCAGCAGCGTAGCTCTTGTGGGCACTGAAGCTTTCTTT. It is translated as CASSVALVGTEAFF. The V gene is TRBV9, the J gene TRBJ1-1; D is unresolved. Germline assignment: CDR1 SGDLS and CDR2 YYNGEE. CDR3 length: 14 residues. The ends were cut back, 0 bases at V and 4 bases at J, with 10 bases in the middle. The complete variable domain, with remaining parts taken from reference TRBV9 and TRBJ1-1, reads DSGVTQTPKHLITATGQRVTLRCSPRSGDLSVYWYQQSLDQGLQFLIQYYNGEERAKGNILERFSAQQFPDLHSELNLSSLELGDSALYFCASSVALVGTEAFFGQGTRLTVV.

The chain employs TRBV24-1 and TRBJ2-1; TRBD1 might be the D (5 bases). The V end lost 1 base, the J end lost 0 bases, and 9 bases lay between the germline ends. There are 16 residues in the CDR3. The V gene's germline CDR1 is KGHDR and CDR2 SFDVKD. This chain's CDR3 is CATSDFGAASYNEQFF. CDR3 nucleotides: TGTGCCACCAGTGATTTTGGGGCAGCCTCCTACAATGAGCAGTTCTTC.

This clonotype was picked up a small number of times. The chain couples TRBV28 to TRBJ1-2; weak D call: TRBD1 (5 bases). Between the trimmed V and J ends, which lost 6 bases and 0 bases, there was a span of 11 bases. Germline V gives CDR1 MDHEN, CDR2 SYDVKM. The CDR3 totals 14 residues. CDR3 amino acids: CASREPTANYGYTF. CDR3 nucleotide sequence: TGTGCCAGCAGGGAACCGACAGCTAACTATGGCTACACCTTC.

This clonotype has at least ten counts. Here the CDR3 DNA reads TGTGCCAGCACCCACGGGAGCATGAACACTGAAGCTTTCTTT. It encodes CASTHGSMNTEAFF. The chain has TRBV6-2 or TRBV6-3 and TRBJ1-1, with D hard to call. Germline CDR1 MNHEY, CDR2 SVGEGT. V lost 7 bases to trimming and J lost 0 bases, with 12 bases between them. This CDR3 region has 14 residues.

This clonotype came up a few times. This rearrangement joins TRBV18 to TRBJ2-5, with TRBD2 matching 9 bases. Germline V gene sequence: CDR1 KGHSH, CDR2 LQKENI. The CDR3 is 15 amino acids. V lost 0 bases and J lost 5; bases outside the gene matches: 4. Here the CDR3 reads CASSPPGLARETQYF. The CDR3 DNA sequence: TGTGCCAGCTCACCACCGGGACTAGCTCGGGAGACCCAGTACTTC.

This clonotype was seen a few times. J is TRBJ1-2 and V is TRBV20-1, with 7 positions matching TRBD1. CDR3 length: 19 amino acids. Germline loops: CDR1 DFQATT, CDR2 SNEGSKA (reference sequence). Trimming took 7 bases from V and 0 from J; bases not matched to a gene: 23. The CDR3 here is CSGDTGTEFSDGSNYGYTF. In DNA, the CDR3 is TGCAGTGGGGATACCGGGACAGAGTTCAGCGATGGGTCTAACTATGGCTACACCTTC.

V gene TRBV19 combines with J gene TRBJ2-1; TRBD1 matches at 8 bases. Trimming removed 5 bases from V and 8 bases from J; junction bases left unmatched: 5. CDR1 LNHDA and CDR2 SQIVND come from the germline V gene (reference sequence). This CDR3 region has 13 residues. As DNA, the CDR3 is TGTGCCAGTAGTGGGCAGGGGGCATATGAGCAGTTCTTC. Translating gives CASSGQGAYEQFF.

This clonotype was seen a handful of times. The genes are TRBV20-1 and TRBJ2-1; tentatively, D is TRBD2 (5 bases). The CDR3 covers 15 residues. CDR1 is DFQATT and CDR2 is SNEGSKA in the germline V gene (reference sequence). V gave up 3 bases and J gave up 8 bases, with 20 bases separating them. Here the CDR3 reads CSASKYAGGGYEQFF. CDR3 bases: TGCAGTGCTAGCAAGTACGCGGGCGGAGGATATGAGCAGTTCTTC.

In this sample, this clonotype turned up a few times. V gene TRBV12-3 or TRBV12-4 combines with J gene TRBJ2-7, with 7 bases matching TRBD2. J lost 2 bases, V lost 3 bases, and 4 bases had no gene match. CDR3 length equals 14 residues. The CDR3, as DNA: TGTGCCAGCAGTTTTACTAGCGAGGCCTACGAGCAGTACTTC. This sequence encodes CASSFTSEAYEQYF.

V usage is TRBV7-2 and J usage is TRBJ2-1; D might be TRBD2 (6 bases). CDR1 is SGHTA, CDR2 FQGNSA, per germline. V was shortened by 4 bases and J by 1 base, with 11 bases between the two germline ends. The CDR3 extends over 15 amino acids. CDR3 amino acids: CASSSASASYNEQFF. The CDR3 coding sequence is TGTGCCAGCAGCTCGGCTAGCGCTTCCTACAATGAGCAGTTCTTC. Supplemented by reference TRBV7-2 and TRBJ2-1, the full variable domain reads GAGVSQSPSNKVTEKGKDVELRCDPISGHTALYWYRQSLGQGLEFLIYFQGNSAPDKSGLPSDRFSAERTGGSVSTLTIQRTQQEDSAVYLCASSSASASYNEQFFGPGTRLTVL.

In this sample, this clonotype turned up many times. V is TRBV6-6 and J is TRBJ2-2; 9 nucleotides line up with TRBD1. CDR3 size: 18 residues. V gave up 8 bases and J gave up 1 base; unmatched junction bases: 14. Germline loops: CDR1 MNHNY, CDR2 SVGAGI (reference sequence). In DNA, the CDR3 is TGTGCCAGCTTTAGGACAGGGGCGACCACAGAGAACACCGGGGAGCTGTTTTTT. It codes for CASFRTGATTENTGELFF.